This T cell receptor (beta chain) was sequenced during a study of cytomegalovirus exposure and HLA in healthy donors. The protocol was immunoSEQ multiplex PCR, while the TCRdb copy is restricted to in-frame clones and leaves out a portion. The sample has about 56,000 clones, 90% to 95% seen once. Specimen: PBMCs. The TCR sequence derives from a man between 18 and 29 years old in good health and CMV-seronegative.

The CDR3 sequence is CASSTPGQGDLVAFF. The CDR3 bases are TGTGCCAGCAGTACTCCGGGACAGGGGGATTTAGTGGCTTTCTTT. The chain recombines TRBV27 with TRBJ1-1; 11 positions match TRBD1. With V trimmed by 5 bases and J by 11 bases, 13 bases remained unmatched. This CDR3 is 15 amino acids long. In germline, CDR1 is MNHEY, CDR2 SMNVEV (reference sequence).